This TCR beta chain originates from a study of T cell responses to AZD1222 COVID-19 vaccine. The CDR3 is 15 amino acids. Germline CDR1 is SGHAT and CDR2 is FQNNGV. V was pared by 8 bases and J by 1 base, with 14 bases between. Sequencing used immunoSEQ multiplex PCR; TCRdb keeps in-frame clones, though not all of them. Of over 120,000 clones listed, approximately 90% are singletons. The V gene is TRBV11-2, the J gene TRBJ2-2; the D call may be TRBD1 or TRBD2 (6 bases each). The sequenced sample was peripheral blood, obtained on day 0 of AZD1222 vaccination. The clonotype comes from an adult in good health. The CDR3 DNA reads as TGTGCCAGCCAGGGGCAGGGAGGGAACACCGGGGAGCTGTTTTTT. Translating gives CASQGQGGNTGELFF.